This T cell receptor beta chain was recorded in a study of response to subunit inactivated influenza vaccine. The study, taken as a whole, reports: Researchers suggested that each seasonal influenza vaccination recruits few new T cells.

Concerning this clonotype itself: Antigen specificity is unknown.

Each CDR3 protein gets one entry after TCRdb re-called the RT-PCR reads with MiXCR. The table lists approximately 700,000 distinct CDR3 sequences, more than 11% of them singletons, with 6% to 7% in the top ten. The CDR3 contains 15 residues. Germline V CDR1 and CDR2: SGDLS, YYNGEE. V lost 0 bases and J 2 bases, leaving 11 bases between the germline ends. This chain joins TRBV9 and TRBJ1-1; no definite D call. This TCR derives from a man aged 50-59 years who received an inactivated influenza vaccine. The sample consisted of PBMCs from blood, taken approximately 15 days before vaccination. CDR3 DNA: TGTGCCAGCAGCGTAGGTGGAGGGAGAAACACTGAAGCTTTCTTT. Protein: CASSVGGGRNTEAFF.